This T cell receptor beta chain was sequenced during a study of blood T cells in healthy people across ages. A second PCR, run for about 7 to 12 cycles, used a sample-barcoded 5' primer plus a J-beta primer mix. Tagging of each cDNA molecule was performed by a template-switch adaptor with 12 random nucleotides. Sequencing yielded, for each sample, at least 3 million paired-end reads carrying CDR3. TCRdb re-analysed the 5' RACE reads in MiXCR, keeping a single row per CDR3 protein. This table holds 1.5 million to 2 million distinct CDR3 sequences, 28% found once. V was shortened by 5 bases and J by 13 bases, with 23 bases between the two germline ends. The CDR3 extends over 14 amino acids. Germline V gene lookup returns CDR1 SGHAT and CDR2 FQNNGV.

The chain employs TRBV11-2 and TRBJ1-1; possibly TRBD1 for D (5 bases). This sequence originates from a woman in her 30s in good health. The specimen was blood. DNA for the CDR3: TGTGCCAGCAGCCCTAACCGGGACGGACCGAAGGGTTTCTTT. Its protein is CASSPNRDGPKGFF.